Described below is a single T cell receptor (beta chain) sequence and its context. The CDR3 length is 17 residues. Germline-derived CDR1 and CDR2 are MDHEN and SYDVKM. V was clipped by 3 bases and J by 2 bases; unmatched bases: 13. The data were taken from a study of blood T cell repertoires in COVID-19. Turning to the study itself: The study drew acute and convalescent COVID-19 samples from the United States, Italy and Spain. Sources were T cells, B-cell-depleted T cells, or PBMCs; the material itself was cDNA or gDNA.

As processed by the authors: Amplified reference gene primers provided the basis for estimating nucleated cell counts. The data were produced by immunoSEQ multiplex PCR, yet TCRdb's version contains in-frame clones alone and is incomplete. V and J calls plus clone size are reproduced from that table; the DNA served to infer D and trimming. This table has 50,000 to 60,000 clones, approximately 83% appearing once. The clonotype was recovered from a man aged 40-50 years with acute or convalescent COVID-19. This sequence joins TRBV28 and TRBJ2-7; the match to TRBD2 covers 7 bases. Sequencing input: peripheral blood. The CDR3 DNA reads TGTGCCAGCAGTTTGAATTTAGGGTCTAGCGGAGCCTACGAGCAGTACTTC. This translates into CASSLNLGSSGAYEQYF.